This T cell receptor beta chain appears in the sequencing data of a study of T cell changes during pregnancy in multiple sclerosis. Using immunoSEQ multiplex PCR, the repertoire was profiled, and TCRdb retains in-frame clones only, with some absent. The sample gives tens of thousands of clones, nearly 90% of which show up once; more than 0.5% is in the top ten. The V end was cut by 7 bases, the J end by 1 base, with 7 bases between. The CDR3 is 11 residues long. Germline V gene sequence: CDR1 SQVTM, CDR2 ANQGSEA. The clonotype comes from a female donor with multiple sclerosis, enrolled in a pregnancy study. Sequencing used CD4+ T cells from peripheral blood mononuclear cells, obtained in the first trimester of pregnancy. The chain uses TRBV29-1 and TRBJ1-1, with a weak D call TRBD1 (5 bases). Here the CDR3 DNA reads TGCAGCGCGACAGAGAACACTGAAGCTTTCTTT. It codes for CSATENTEAFF.